The clone carrying this T cell receptor (beta chain) turned up a few times. Antigen specificity is unknown. Other DNA sequences in this specimen translate into the identical CDR3. Expressed TCRB transcripts were sequenced because the entire RNA isolate underwent reverse transcription. The method was immunoSEQ multiplex PCR; TCRdb's version includes in-frame clones alone and lacks a portion of them. The table has under 300,000 clones, 25% to 30% seen once. These data belong to a study of beta chain features in type 1 diabetes. By way of CD45RO/CCR7/CD25/CD127/CD95/CD27, the CD4+ regulatory, stem cell-like memory, central memory and naive cells were sorted. Regarding the study as a whole: Patients with type 1 diabetes carried fewer insertions and had more deletions at their VDJ junctions. With patients and controls alike, PCR might favor shorter templates to an equal degree.

Material for sequencing was central memory CD4+ T cells from blood. The origin of this receptor is a man between 25 and 39 years old in good health.

CDR3: CSVDRGRETQYF. The CDR3 DNA reads TGCAGCGTTGACAGGGGACGAGAGACCCAGTACTTC. This chain joins TRBV29-1 and TRBJ2-5, with D perhaps TRBD1 (6 bases). In germline, CDR1 is SQVTM, CDR2 ANQGSEA. This CDR3 spans 12 amino acids. V shed 3 bases and J shed 4 bases, with 9 bases lying between them.